Shown below are 29 T cell receptor beta chains from a single sample sequenced in a study of technical replicates of blood from several donors (TCRdb year 2017). To prepare the library, the immunoSEQ multiplex PCR assay was applied. Sourced from immuneACCESS, this table was stored by TCRdb with only in-frame sequences that have V and J called. A share of the clones is absent; for the studies checked, an unresolved V gene accounts for under half, and the remainder has no known explanation. This sample is represented by around 80,000 clones; about 96% of them were singletons. Clones ranked in the top ten supply under 0.4% of the sample. The sequencing sample was made of T cells isolated from PBMCs. Every receptor here comes from a human donor in good health.

The CDR3 DNA sequence: TGCGCCAGCAGCCAAAAGCAGGGCGTTATGAACACTGAAGCTTTCTTT. This codes for CASSQKQGVMNTEAFF. This chain connects TRBV4-3 to TRBJ1-1; maybe TRBD1 (5 bases). With 2 bases removed from V and 0 bases from J, the gap between germline ends came to 13 bases. The V gene's germline CDR1 is LGHNA and CDR2 YSLEER. The CDR3 is made up of 16 amino acids.

DNA of the CDR3: TGTGCCAGCAGTCAATTAGAGGACTATGGCTACACCTTC. Translating gives CASSQLEDYGYTF. The chain links TRBV2 to TRBJ1-2; D not resolved. V was trimmed by 5 bases and J by 3 bases, leaving 10 bases between them. The germline gives CDR1 SNHLY, CDR2 FYNNEI. This CDR3 region has 13 residues.

The chain recombines TRBV7-6 with TRBJ2-2, with 7 bases identical to TRBD1. Germline CDR1 is SGHVS and CDR2 is FNYEAQ. V shed 2 bases and J 1 base; nucleotides not matched to a gene: 10. The CDR3 totals 18 residues. The CDR3 reads CASSLSFGQGVNTGELFF. The CDR3 nucleotides are TGTGCCAGCAGCTTATCCTTCGGGCAGGGGGTGAACACCGGGGAGCTGTTTTTT.

The rearrangement links TRBV28 to TRBJ1-2, with D hard to call. V was shortened by 3 bases and J by 6 bases, with 5 bases between the two germline ends. This CDR3 spans 11 amino acids. Germline V gene data show CDR1 as MDHEN and CDR2 as SYDVKM. The CDR3 here is CASSFSDGYTF. The DNA of the CDR3 is TGTGCCAGCAGTTTTTCGGATGGCTACACCTTC.

The rearrangement uses TRBV10-1 and TRBJ2-7; tentatively, D is TRBD1 (5 bases). The V and J ends lost 3 bases and 5 bases respectively, with 11 bases between them. The CDR3 length is 13 residues. Germline V gene sequence: CDR1 WNHNN, CDR2 SYGVQD (reference sequence). The DNA of the CDR3 is TGCGCCAGCAGTGACGGACACCAACACGAGCAGTACTTC. It specifies CASSDGHQHEQYF.

The chain employs TRBV4-1 and TRBJ2-3, with 12 bases that match TRBD2. CDR1 and CDR2 (germline): MGHRA, YSYEKL. V lost 1 base to trimming and J lost 6 bases; unmatched junction nucleotides: 5. CDR3 size: 16 residues. The CDR3 nucleotides read TGCGCCAGCAGCCAAGTTCTAGCGGGAGGGCCGGATACGCAGTATTTT. Translation gives CASSQVLAGGPDTQYF.

The chain uses TRBV5-1 and TRBJ2-7, with TRBD2 matching 7 bases. The CDR3 is made up of 16 amino acids. Trimming at V came to 3 bases and at J to 0 bases, leaving 9 bases not matched to a gene. CDR1 and CDR2 from the germline V gene are SGHRS and YFSETQ. The CDR3 loop reads CASSWNLGLGSYEQYF. The CDR3, as DNA: TGCGCCAGCAGCTGGAATCTAGGACTAGGCTCCTACGAGCAGTACTTC.

The genes are TRBV25-1 and TRBJ1-4; D is perhaps TRBD1 (6 bases). In germline, CDR1 is MGHDK, CDR2 SYGVNS. The CDR3 is 18 amino acids. V was cut by 3 bases and J by 8 bases, with 25 bases left in between. The CDR3 nucleotides read TGTGCCAGCAGTGACTCAATCGACTACAGGGATGGGCGGGAAAAACTGTTTTTT. Amino acid sequence: CASSDSIDYRDGREKLFF.

The chain couples TRBV6-5 to TRBJ2-1, with 10 positions matching TRBD2. The CDR3 consists of 16 residues. Germline CDR1 and CDR2: MNHEY and SVGAGI. The V segment lost 0 bases and the J segment 7 bases; nucleotides outside the gene matches: 6. This CDR3 is CASSYSSSGSVNEQFF. Written as DNA, the CDR3 is TGTGCCAGCAGTTACTCATCTAGCGGGAGCGTGAATGAGCAGTTCTTC.

This clone was found once. This chain joins TRBV4-1 and TRBJ1-2; no definite D call. From germline, CDR1 is MGHRA and CDR2 YSYEKL. The CDR3 is 17 amino acids. Between the trimmed V and J ends, which lost 1 base and 4 bases, there was a span of 19 bases. This CDR3 reads CASSQVPGRTEGYGYTF. For the CDR3, the DNA is TGCGCCAGCAGCCAAGTCCCCGGCCGAACGGAGGGCTATGGCTACACCTTC.

V and J are TRBV5-1 and TRBJ2-7, with 7 bases identical to TRBD1. CDR3 length equals 15 residues. Germline CDR1 and CDR2: SGHRS and YFSETQ. After removal of 3 bases from V and 1 base from J, the junction contained 7 bases not matched to a gene. The CDR3 protein is CASSSSGTVSYEQYF. The CDR3 DNA reads as TGCGCCAGCAGCTCGTCCGGGACAGTATCCTACGAGCAGTACTTC.

The chain is built from TRBV5-4 and TRBJ2-7; 14 bases line up with TRBD2. With 4 bases clipped from V and 3 bases from J, the junction kept 3 bases outside the gene matches. Germline-derived CDR1 and CDR2 are SGHNT and YYREEE (reference sequence). This CDR3 is 15 amino acids long. The CDR3 DNA reads as TGTGCCAGCAGCCGTGGGACTAGCGGGGGCTACGAGCAGTACTTC. Translating it yields CASSRGTSGGYEQYF.

This rearrangement joins TRBV6-5 to TRBJ2-3, with 8 bases identical to TRBD2. Per germline, CDR1 MNHEY and CDR2 SVGAGI. CDR3 length equals 12 residues. Trimming removed 4 bases from V and 8 bases from J; junction bases left unmatched: 2. The CDR3: CASSWAGGTQYF. The CDR3 region has the DNA TGTGCCAGCAGTTGGGCGGGAGGTACGCAGTATTTT.

CDR3: CASNRVGEQYF. The CDR3 region has the DNA TGTGCCAGCAACAGGGTTGGCGAGCAGTACTTC. V usage is TRBV28 and J usage is TRBJ2-7, with D tentatively TRBD1 (6 bases). V shed 7 bases and J shed 6 bases, with 10 bases lying between them. This CDR3 comprises 11 residues. The V gene's germline CDR1 is MDHEN and CDR2 SYDVKM. Drawing the rest from reference TRBV28 and TRBJ2-7, the complete variable domain is DVKVTQSSRYLVKRTGEKVFLECVQDMDHENMFWYRQDPGLGLRLIYFSYDVKMKEKGDIPEGYSVSREKKERFSLILESASTNQTSMYLCASNRVGEQYFGPGTRLTVT.

This clone was counted a single time. This chain joins TRBV27 and TRBJ2-1; 8 bases agree with TRBD2. The CDR3 length is 14 residues. The V gene's germline CDR1 is MNHEY and CDR2 SMNVEV (reference sequence). Trimming cost V 6 bases and J 7 bases; bases outside gene matches: 8. The CDR3 is CASRVGLDGNEQFF. For the CDR3, the DNA is TGTGCCAGCAGGGTGGGACTAGACGGTAATGAGCAGTTCTTC.

This chain links TRBV11-2 with TRBJ1-2; D unclear. With 5 bases removed from V and 2 bases from J, the gap between germline ends came to 9 bases. CDR3 length: 13 residues. Germline assignment: CDR1 SGHAT and CDR2 FQNNGV. CDR3 coding DNA: TGTGCCAGCAGCGGTCTACAGAACTATGGCTACACCTTC. Protein: CASSGLQNYGYTF.

The chain carries TRBV19 and TRBJ1-1; D gene unclear. The V gene's germline CDR1 is LNHDA and CDR2 SQIVND (reference sequence). V lost 5 bases and J lost 0, with 7 bases in between. The CDR3 totals 13 residues. CDR3 in amino acids: CASSFPLNTEAFF. CDR3 DNA: TGTGCCAGTAGTTTCCCGTTGAACACTGAAGCTTTCTTT.

This chain connects TRBV25-1 to TRBJ1-1; D perhaps matches TRBD1 (6 bases). The V gene lost 4 bases and the J gene lost 6 bases, with 18 bases spanning the gap. Germline-derived CDR1 and CDR2 are MGHDK and SYGVNS. The CDR3 is 15 amino acids. CDR3 sequence reads: CASSVQGSISPEAFF. The CDR3 region has the DNA TGTGCCAGCAGTGTTCAGGGGAGCATATCCCCTGAAGCTTTCTTT.

The table lists this clone with a few counts. The V and J genes are TRBV23-1 and TRBJ2-1; the D gene is possibly TRBD2 (5 bases). TRBV23-1 is placed among ORFs of uncertain function. The CDR3 has 11 amino acids. V gave up 4 bases and J gave up 7 bases, with 5 bases separating them. Written as DNA, the CDR3 is TGCGCCAGCAGTCCGGGGAATGAGCAGTTCTTC. It translates to CASSPGNEQFF.

This chain connects TRBV29-1 to TRBJ1-2; D is possibly TRBD1 (5 bases). Germline assignment: CDR1 SQVTM and CDR2 ANQGSEA. V lost 2 bases, J lost 4 bases, and 17 bases lay in between. This CDR3 is built from 15 residues. The CDR3 bases are TGCAGCGTTGAATCCCCCAACGCAGGGATCTATGGCTACACCTTC. This sequence encodes CSVESPNAGIYGYTF.

The chain combines TRBV7-6 with TRBJ2-1, with a weak D call TRBD2 (6 bases). Germline V lookup: CDR1 SGHVS, CDR2 FNYEAQ. The CDR3 runs to 15 residues. Trimming took off 3 bases at V and 8 bases at J, with 17 bases between the two ends. CDR3 sequence reads: CASSLFKGGPYEQFF. The CDR3 bases are TGTGCCAGCAGCTTGTTTAAGGGAGGACCGTATGAGCAGTTCTTC.

V and J are TRBV4-1 and TRBJ2-3, with 11 bases lining up with TRBD2. V dropped 1 base and J dropped 0; count of bases not matched to a gene: 6. Germline V CDR1 and CDR2: MGHRA, YSYEKL. The CDR3 covers 18 residues. Written as DNA, the CDR3 is TGCGCCAGCAGCCAAGTAGGACTAGCGGGCGTTAGCACAGATACGCAGTATTTT. This gives the protein CASSQVGLAGVSTDTQYF.

V and J are TRBV6-1 and TRBJ2-7; TRBD2 matches 8 bases. The CDR3 spans 15 residues. CDR1 and CDR2 (germline): MNHNS, SASEGT. With 4 bases clipped from V and 2 bases from J, the junction kept 7 bases outside the gene matches. CDR3 DNA: TGTGCCAGCAGTGCGGGACTAGTTGTAACCTACGAGCAGTACTTC. Translation: CASSAGLVVTYEQYF.

The V call is TRBV28, the J call TRBJ1-1; D uncertain. This CDR3 comprises 11 residues. Germline-derived CDR1 and CDR2 are MDHEN and SYDVKM. V lost 9 bases, J lost 4 bases, and 9 bases lay in between. The CDR3 DNA reads as TGTGCCAGGGATGGAGGCACTGAAGCTTTCTTT. Its protein is CARDGGTEAFF.

The chain joins TRBV5-1 to TRBJ1-3, with D tentatively TRBD1 (5 bases). The CDR3 has 14 amino acids. The germline gives CDR1 SGHRS, CDR2 YFSETQ. The V gene lost 4 bases and the J gene lost 3 bases, with 11 bases spanning the gap. CDR3 region: CASSPGDFGNTIYF. The CDR3 nucleotides are TGCGCCAGCAGCCCGGGGGACTTTGGAAACACCATATATTTT. Based on the CDR3 plus reference TRBV5-1 and TRBJ1-3, the full variable domain is KAGVTQTPRYLIKTRGQQVTLSCSPISGHRSVSWYQQTPGQGLQFLFEYFSETQRNKGNFPGRFSGRQFSNSRSEMNVSTLELGDSALYLCASSPGDFGNTIYFGEGSWLTVV.

This chain connects TRBV5-4 to TRBJ2-7, with TRBD2 matching over 16 bases. Trimming at V came to 5 bases and at J to 0 bases, leaving 8 bases not matched to a gene. The CDR3 extends over 18 amino acids. The germline gives CDR1 SGHNT, CDR2 YYREEE (reference sequence). The CDR3 sequence is CASSRTGTSGRASYEQYF. The CDR3, as DNA: TGTGCCAGCAGTCGTACCGGGACTAGCGGGAGGGCCTCCTACGAGCAGTACTTC.

The chain uses TRBV5-5 and TRBJ2-2; D is perhaps TRBD2 (5 bases). V was trimmed by 4 bases and J by 3 bases, leaving 13 bases between them. This CDR3 is 15 amino acids long. The germline V gene encodes CDR1 SGHKS and CDR2 YYEKEE (reference sequence). This CDR3 reads CASSQFRGHTGELFF. The CDR3 DNA reads TGTGCCAGCAGCCAGTTTAGAGGGCACACCGGGGAGCTGTTTTTT.

In this sample, this clone turned up once. The rearrangement links TRBV18 to TRBJ2-7; D might be TRBD1 (5 bases). V was trimmed by 3 bases and J by 6 bases, leaving 18 bases between them. This CDR3 spans 15 amino acids. Germline loops: CDR1 KGHSH, CDR2 LQKENI. CDR3 nucleotide sequence: TGTGCCAGCTCACCGCAGGGTTCAAGTCCTACCGAGCAGTACTTC. Translated: CASSPQGSSPTEQYF.

The genes are TRBV25-1 and TRBJ1-1; D is uncertain. Trimming pared 4 bases from V and 1 base from J, leaving 7 bases between. This CDR3 spans 13 amino acids. In germline, CDR1 is MGHDK, CDR2 SYGVNS. The CDR3: CASSVYRNTEAFF. The CDR3 coding sequence is TGTGCCAGCAGTGTATACAGGAACACTGAAGCTTTCTTT.